The 2 T cell receptor beta chains given below trace back to one sample, sequenced in a study of early T cells in non-severe SARS-CoV-2 infection. TCRdb itself ran the 5' RACE reads through MiXCR, one entry per CDR3 protein. The sample contains some 63,000 distinct CDR3 sequences, roughly 13% of which appear only once. Material: whole blood. Receptor source: an adult who was a healthcare worker with PCR-confirmed SARS-CoV-2 infection or an uninfected control (not recorded which).

This clonotype was counted many times. The chain recombines TRBV10-2 with TRBJ1-5; a weak D match, TRBD1 (5 bases). Germline assignment: CDR1 WSHSY and CDR2 SAAADI. The length of the CDR3 is 13 residues. The V end was cut by 4 bases, the J end by 6 bases, with 10 bases between. In DNA form, the CDR3 reads TGCGCCAGCAGTGGGGGGAATGGTCAGCCCCAGCATTTT. Its translation: CASSGGNGQPQHF.

DNA for the CDR3: TGTGCCAGCAGCTCTCTGGTTAGTGGAGAGACCCAGTACTTC. Translation: CASSSLVSGETQYF. The gene calls are TRBV9 and TRBJ2-5; D gene ambiguous. This CDR3 contains 14 residues. Germline loops: CDR1 SGDLS, CDR2 YYNGEE. V lost 4 bases to trimming and J lost 4 bases, with 14 bases between them.